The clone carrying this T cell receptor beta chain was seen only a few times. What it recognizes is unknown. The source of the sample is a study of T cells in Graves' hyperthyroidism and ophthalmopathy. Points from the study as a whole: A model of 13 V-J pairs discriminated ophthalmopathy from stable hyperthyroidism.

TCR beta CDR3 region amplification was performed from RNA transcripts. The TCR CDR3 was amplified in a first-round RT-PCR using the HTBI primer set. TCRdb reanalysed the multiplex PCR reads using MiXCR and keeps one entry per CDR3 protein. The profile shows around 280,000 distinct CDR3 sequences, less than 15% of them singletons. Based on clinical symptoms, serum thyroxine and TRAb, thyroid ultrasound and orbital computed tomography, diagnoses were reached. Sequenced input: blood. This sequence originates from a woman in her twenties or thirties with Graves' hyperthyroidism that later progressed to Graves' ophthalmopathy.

The CDR3 is CASSSGNSNIQYF. CDR3 sequence (DNA): TGTGCCAGCAGCTCCGGGAACTCAAACATTCAGTACTTC. V gene TRBV7-2 combines with J gene TRBJ2-4, with D possibly being TRBD2 (5 bases). Deletions cut 4 bases from V and 6 bases from J, with 10 bases between. Germline V gene sequence: CDR1 SGHTA, CDR2 FQGNSA. The CDR3 contains 13 residues.